These T cell receptor beta chains were read from a single sample in a study of blood T cell repertoires in COVID-19. The method was immunoSEQ multiplex PCR; TCRdb's version includes in-frame clones alone and lacks a portion of them. The data show around 29,000 clones, more than 70% seen once. The sample was peripheral blood. The receptors were sampled from a human donor with active COVID-19. The donor label of this sample is uncertain. Each CDR3 is given with its conserved first and last residue. The D gene is left open where the match is weak. Expanded clones get a size class; other rows say once, few or many, or leave the size out.

CDR3 length: 16; J gene: TRBJ1-2; clone size: NA; D gene: NA; V gene: TRBV5-6; CDR3 DNA: TGTGCCAGCAGCTCATCCAAAACACGGACAGATGGGGGCTACACCTTC; CDR3 protein: CASSSSKTRTDGGYTF
CDR3 length: 12; J gene: TRBJ1-2; clone size: NA; D gene: NA; V gene: TRBV13; CDR3 DNA: TGTGCCAGCAGCTTAGGCCAGAGCGCCTACACCTTC; CDR3 protein: CASSLGQSAYTF
CDR3 length: 14; J gene: TRBJ2-2; clone size: NA; D gene: NA; V gene: TRBV7-3; CDR3 DNA: TGTGCCGGGGCGGTGGGGGCGTACACCGGGGAGCTGTTTTTT; CDR3 protein: CAGAVGAYTGELFF
CDR3 length: 16; J gene: TRBJ2-2; clone size: NA; D gene: NA; V gene: TRBV5-1; CDR3 DNA: TGCGCCAGCAGCTTGGCACGGACATCTTACACCGGGGAGCTGTTTTTT; CDR3 protein: CASSLARTSYTGELFF
CDR3 length: 17; J gene: TRBJ2-3; clone size: NA; D gene: NA; V gene: TRBV19; CDR3 DNA: TGTGCCAGTAGCATAGTATGGGGCAGGGGGGACACAGATACGCAGTATTTT; CDR3 protein: CASSIVWGRGDTDTQYF
CDR3 length: 13; J gene: TRBJ2-7; clone size: NA; D gene: NA; V gene: TRBV29-1; CDR3 DNA: TGCAGCGTTTCAGGTGGGGGCGGTTACGAGCAGTACTTC; CDR3 protein: CSVSGGGGYEQYF
CDR3 length: 11; J gene: TRBJ2-7; clone size: NA; D gene: NA; V gene: TRBV3-1/TRBV3-2; CDR3 DNA: TGTGCCAGCAGTTCTTCCTACGAGCAGTACTTC; CDR3 protein: CASSSSYEQYF
CDR3 length: 13; J gene: TRBJ1-2; clone size: NA; D gene: TRBD1; V gene: TRBV5-4; CDR3 DNA: TGTGCCAGCAGTTTACAGGGGGCCTATGGCTACACCTTC; CDR3 protein: CASSLQGAYGYTF
CDR3 length: 13; J gene: TRBJ1-2; clone size: few; D gene: NA; V gene: TRBV6-2/TRBV6-3; CDR3 DNA: TGTGCCAGCAGTCAGGGGTTGCTCTATGGCTACACCTTC; CDR3 protein: CASSQGLLYGYTF
CDR3 length: 16; J gene: TRBJ2-7; clone size: NA; D gene: NA; V gene: TRBV15; CDR3 DNA: TGTGCCACCAGCAGAGATCTATCGGCAGGGGGGTACGAGCAGTACTTC; CDR3 protein: CATSRDLSAGGYEQYF
CDR3 length: 13; J gene: TRBJ2-7; clone size: NA; D gene: NA; V gene: TRBV10-3; CDR3 DNA: TGTGCCATCAGTGAGGGGGGACTCTACGAGCAGTACTTC; CDR3 protein: CAISEGGLYEQYF
CDR3 length: 18; J gene: TRBJ1-5; clone size: NA; D gene: TRBD1; V gene: TRBV19; CDR3 DNA: TGTGCCAGTAGTATAGCGCTGGGACAGGGGGTTAGCAATCAGCCCCAGCATTTT; CDR3 protein: CASSIALGQGVSNQPQHF
CDR3 length: 16; J gene: TRBJ2-3; clone size: NA; D gene: TRBD1; V gene: TRBV18; CDR3 DNA: TGTGCCAGCTCACCAATTTTAAGGGGGCCTAGAGATACGCAGTATTTT; CDR3 protein: CASSPILRGPRDTQYF
CDR3 length: 15; J gene: TRBJ1-1; clone size: few; D gene: NA; V gene: TRBV18; CDR3 DNA: TGTGCCAGCTCACAAGAACAGGGACGGAACACTGAAGCTTTCTTT; CDR3 protein: CASSQEQGRNTEAFF
CDR3 length: 15; J gene: TRBJ2-1; clone size: NA; D gene: TRBD2; V gene: TRBV24-1; CDR3 DNA: TGTGCCACCAGTCCTAGCGGGGGGGCCTACAATGAGCAGTTCTTC; CDR3 protein: CATSPSGGAYNEQFF
CDR3 length: 14; J gene: TRBJ1-1; clone size: NA; D gene: NA; V gene: TRBV19; CDR3 DNA: TGTGCCAGTAGTATCAGGGGCTGGACGGCTGAAGCTTTCTTT; CDR3 protein: CASSIRGWTAEAFF
CDR3 length: 16; J gene: TRBJ2-3; clone size: NA; D gene: NA; V gene: TRBV9; CDR3 DNA: TGTGCCAGCAGCGTCGTGGTTACAGCTAGCACAGATACGCAGTATTTT; CDR3 protein: CASSVVVTASTDTQYF
CDR3 length: 11; J gene: TRBJ1-2; clone size: NA; D gene: TRBD1; V gene: TRBV19; CDR3 DNA: TGTGCCAGTAGTTCCGGGACAGGGAACACCTTC; CDR3 protein: CASSSGTGNTF
CDR3 length: 16; J gene: TRBJ2-3; clone size: NA; D gene: NA; V gene: TRBV7-8; CDR3 DNA: TGTGCCAGCAGCCCGGGACAACCGATCAGGGGAGATACGCAGTATTTT; CDR3 protein: CASSPGQPIRGDTQYF
CDR3 length: 15; J gene: TRBJ2-1; clone size: NA; D gene: NA; V gene: TRBV4-1; CDR3 DNA: TGCGCCAGCAGCCAAGATCTTACAGGATACAATGAGCAGTTCTTC; CDR3 protein: CASSQDLTGYNEQFF
CDR3 length: 13; J gene: TRBJ1-2; clone size: NA; D gene: TRBD1; V gene: TRBV11-2; CDR3 DNA: TGTGCCAGCAGGGGCAGGGGGATTTATGGCTACACCTTC; CDR3 protein: CASRGRGIYGYTF
CDR3 length: 12; J gene: TRBJ2-5; clone size: NA; D gene: TRBD1; V gene: TRBV5-1; CDR3 DNA: TGCGCCAGCAGCTGGGACAGGGGAACCCAGTACTTC; CDR3 protein: CASSWDRGTQYF
CDR3 length: 15; J gene: TRBJ1-1; clone size: NA; D gene: TRBD1; V gene: TRBV19; CDR3 DNA: TGTGCCAGTAGTCCCAGGACAGGGACGAACACTGAAGCTTTCTTT; CDR3 protein: CASSPRTGTNTEAFF
CDR3 length: 14; J gene: TRBJ2-2; clone size: NA; D gene: NA; V gene: TRBV6-2/TRBV6-3; CDR3 DNA: TGTGCCAGCAGTCAGGACAGAGGAGCGTCGGAGCTGTTTTTT; CDR3 protein: CASSQDRGASELFF
CDR3 length: 17; J gene: TRBJ2-2; clone size: NA; D gene: NA; V gene: TRBV5-1; CDR3 DNA: TGCGCCAGCAGCCCAATTCCTATACAGAGGAACACCGGGGAGCTGTTTTTT; CDR3 protein: CASSPIPIQRNTGELFF
CDR3 length: 20; J gene: TRBJ2-2; clone size: NA; D gene: TRBD2; V gene: TRBV6-2/TRBV6-3; CDR3 DNA: TGTGCCAGCAGTTGGGCTGCTCCGGGACTAGCGGGGGAAGACACCGGGGAGCTGTTTTTT; CDR3 protein: CASSWAAPGLAGEDTGELFF
CDR3 length: 13; J gene: TRBJ2-3; clone size: NA; D gene: TRBD1; V gene: TRBV29-1; CDR3 DNA: TGCAGCGTTGTTCCGCCTGACAGGGCAAAGCAGTATTTT; CDR3 protein: CSVVPPDRAKQYF
CDR3 length: 15; J gene: TRBJ2-5; clone size: NA; D gene: NA; V gene: TRBV5-4; CDR3 DNA: TGTGCCAGCAGCTTCCCCGGGAGCGGCCAAGAGACCCAGTACTTC; CDR3 protein: CASSFPGSGQETQYF
CDR3 length: 14; J gene: TRBJ1-5; clone size: NA; D gene: NA; V gene: TRBV6-5; CDR3 DNA: TGTGCCAGCAGGGGGTGGACAGAGAATCAGCCCCAGCATTTT; CDR3 protein: CASRGWTENQPQHF
CDR3 length: 14; J gene: TRBJ2-3; clone size: NA; D gene: NA; V gene: TRBV24-1; CDR3 DNA: TGTGCCACCTTAGCCCGGGACAACACAGATACGCAGTATTTT; CDR3 protein: CATLARDNTDTQYF
CDR3 length: 16; J gene: TRBJ1-2; clone size: NA; D gene: NA; V gene: TRBV4-3; CDR3 DNA: TGCGCCAGCAGCCAAGAACTCAGGGGTAGTGGCTATGGCTACACCTTC; CDR3 protein: CASSQELRGSGYGYTF
CDR3 length: 14; J gene: TRBJ2-5; clone size: NA; D gene: NA; V gene: TRBV5-5; CDR3 DNA: TGTGCCAGCAGCTACGATTTTAGCGGAGAGACCCAGTACTTC; CDR3 protein: CASSYDFSGETQYF
CDR3 length: 17; J gene: TRBJ1-3; clone size: few; D gene: NA; V gene: TRBV6-2/TRBV6-3; CDR3 DNA: TGTGCCAGCAGCCACCGGGATTTTGTTTTCTCTGGAAACACCATATATTTT; CDR3 protein: CASSHRDFVFSGNTIYF
CDR3 length: 14; J gene: TRBJ2-5; clone size: NA; D gene: NA; V gene: TRBV6-2/TRBV6-3; CDR3 DNA: TGTGCCAGCAGTTACTCAGGCGGGGCAGAGACCCAGTACTTC; CDR3 protein: CASSYSGGAETQYF
CDR3 length: 13; J gene: TRBJ2-5; clone size: NA; D gene: TRBD2; V gene: TRBV12-3/TRBV12-4; CDR3 DNA: TGTGCCAGCAGTCCGTCCGGGGGGGAGACCCAGTACTTC; CDR3 protein: CASSPSGGETQYF
CDR3 length: 15; J gene: TRBJ1-4; clone size: NA; D gene: TRBD1; V gene: TRBV6-6; CDR3 DNA: TGTGCCAGCAGACCCCAGGACAGGGTAGGCGAAAAACTGTTTTTT; CDR3 protein: CASRPQDRVGEKLFF
CDR3 length: 10; J gene: TRBJ2-1; clone size: NA; D gene: NA; V gene: TRBV29-1; CDR3 DNA: TGCAGCGTTCCGGGGATAGAGCAGTTCTTC; CDR3 protein: CSVPGIEQFF
CDR3 length: 12; J gene: TRBJ1-2; clone size: NA; D gene: NA; V gene: TRBV5-4; CDR3 DNA: TGTGCCAGCAGCTTACATGGGGAGGGCTACACCTTC; CDR3 protein: CASSLHGEGYTF
CDR3 length: 14; J gene: TRBJ2-2; clone size: NA; D gene: NA; V gene: TRBV5-1; CDR3 DNA: TGCGCCAGCAGCTTAGGCGGGGTTGCCGGGGAGCTGTTTTTT; CDR3 protein: CASSLGGVAGELFF
CDR3 length: 16; J gene: TRBJ2-1; clone size: once; D gene: NA; V gene: TRBV18; CDR3 DNA: TGTGCCAGCTCACCAGACGGGGTTGTTTCCTACAATGAGCAGTTCTTC; CDR3 protein: CASSPDGVVSYNEQFF
CDR3 length: 13; J gene: TRBJ1-1; clone size: NA; D gene: TRBD1; V gene: TRBV12-3/TRBV12-4; CDR3 DNA: TGTGCCAGCATTAAGGGGGCGCGGGGTGAAGCTTTCTTT; CDR3 protein: CASIKGARGEAFF
CDR3 length: 16; J gene: TRBJ1-6; clone size: NA; D gene: NA; V gene: TRBV7-9; CDR3 DNA: TGTGCCAGCACACGGGCAGGGGAGACGGGAAATTCACCCCTCCACTTT; CDR3 protein: CASTRAGETGNSPLHF
CDR3 length: 14; J gene: TRBJ1-3; clone size: once; D gene: NA; V gene: TRBV20-1; CDR3 DNA: TGCAGTGCTAGTTCCCCGGGGGGCGGTAACACCATATATTTT; CDR3 protein: CSASSPGGGNTIYF
CDR3 length: 14; J gene: TRBJ2-3; clone size: NA; D gene: TRBD1; V gene: TRBV12-5; CDR3 DNA: TGTGCTAGTGGTCCTGGGACAGTCACAGATACGCAGTATTTT; CDR3 protein: CASGPGTVTDTQYF
CDR3 length: 15; J gene: TRBJ2-7; clone size: NA; D gene: TRBD1; V gene: TRBV7-2; CDR3 DNA: TGTGCCAGCAGCTTAGGTCAGGGGGCACGGTACGAGCAGTACTTC; CDR3 protein: CASSLGQGARYEQYF
CDR3 length: 15; J gene: TRBJ1-2; clone size: NA; D gene: TRBD1; V gene: TRBV2; CDR3 DNA: TGTGCCAGCAGCGAAGAAACAGGGGTCTCTAGCGGCTACACCTTC; CDR3 protein: CASSEETGVSSGYTF
CDR3 length: 13; J gene: TRBJ1-5; clone size: NA; D gene: TRBD1; V gene: TRBV12-3/TRBV12-4; CDR3 DNA: TGTGCCAGCAGTACACAGGCGGACAGGTACCAGCATTTT; CDR3 protein: CASSTQADRYQHF
CDR3 length: 15; J gene: TRBJ2-3; clone size: NA; D gene: TRBD2; V gene: TRBV5-4; CDR3 DNA: TGTGCCAGCAGCTCCGCGGGGGAATTCACAGATACGCAGTATTTT; CDR3 protein: CASSSAGEFTDTQYF
CDR3 length: 14; J gene: TRBJ2-1; clone size: once; D gene: TRBD2; V gene: TRBV20-1; CDR3 DNA: TGCAGTGCTAGTCGGGGGGGTGTAGGTTATGAGCAGTTCTTC; CDR3 protein: CSASRGGVGYEQFF
CDR3 length: 13; J gene: TRBJ1-2; clone size: few; D gene: NA; V gene: TRBV7-9; CDR3 DNA: TGTGCCAGCAGCTTAGGGAGGACCTATGGCTACACCTTC; CDR3 protein: CASSLGRTYGYTF
CDR3 length: 12; J gene: TRBJ1-2; clone size: NA; D gene: NA; V gene: TRBV7-2; CDR3 DNA: TGTGCCAGCAGCTTAGACACCTATGGCTACACCTTC; CDR3 protein: CASSLDTYGYTF
CDR3 length: 14; J gene: TRBJ1-6; clone size: NA; D gene: NA; V gene: TRBV9; CDR3 DNA: TGTGCCAGCAGCGCCACTCCCAATAATTCACCCCTCCACTTT; CDR3 protein: CASSATPNNSPLHF
CDR3 length: 14; J gene: TRBJ1-2; clone size: NA; D gene: TRBD1; V gene: TRBV9; CDR3 DNA: TGTGCCAGCAGCGTAGACCTCAGAGGGGGCGGCTACACCTTC; CDR3 protein: CASSVDLRGGGYTF
CDR3 length: 15; J gene: TRBJ1-5; clone size: few; D gene: NA; V gene: TRBV19; CDR3 DNA: TGTAGTTCTGGGCTCGGGGGGATTAGCAATCAGCCCCAGCATTTT; CDR3 protein: CSSGLGGISNQPQHF
CDR3 length: 15; J gene: TRBJ2-5; clone size: NA; D gene: NA; V gene: TRBV7-3; CDR3 DNA: TGTGCCAGCAGCGGCTCGGGACACGGTGGAGAGACCCAGTACTTC; CDR3 protein: CASSGSGHGGETQYF
CDR3 length: 14; J gene: TRBJ2-5; clone size: NA; D gene: TRBD2; V gene: TRBV7-2; CDR3 DNA: TGTGCCAGCAGCAGGCGGGGGGGCAGTGAGACCCAGTACTTC; CDR3 protein: CASSRRGGSETQYF
CDR3 length: 14; J gene: TRBJ1-2; clone size: once; D gene: NA; V gene: TRBV19; CDR3 DNA: TGTGCCAGTAGTTATCAGGGGACGGAATATGGCTACACCTTC; CDR3 protein: CASSYQGTEYGYTF
CDR3 length: 15; J gene: TRBJ1-3; clone size: NA; D gene: TRBD1; V gene: TRBV2; CDR3 DNA: TGTGCCAGCACCTTGGGACAGGGTCGTGGAAACACCATATATTTT; CDR3 protein: CASTLGQGRGNTIYF
CDR3 length: 14; J gene: TRBJ2-7; clone size: NA; D gene: NA; V gene: TRBV11-3; CDR3 DNA: TGTGCCAGCAGCTCGACCCCAGGGGCTCGGGAGCAGTACTTC; CDR3 protein: CASSSTPGAREQYF